A selection of T cell receptor beta chains follows, all from one sample in a study of T cells expressing NK-cell markers. TCRdb reprocessed the 5' RACE reads and keeps a single row for each CDR3 protein, giving no DNA. Recorded for this sample: about 160,000 distinct CDR3 sequences. What was sequenced was blood T cells: a sorted CD56 or NKG2C T cell subset, CD4+ or CD8+ T cells, or bulk PBMC T cells (not recorded which). Source of these receptors: a woman between 18 and 75 years old in good health. Each CDR3 is given with its conserved first and last residue.

j_call | v_call | cdr3_aa
TRBJ1-2 | TRBV4-2 | CASSQEILANYGYTF
TRBJ1-4 | TRBV18 | CASSPAIDEKLFF
TRBJ1-1 | TRBV6-5 | CASRYRDSGAFF
TRBJ2-4 | TRBV5-6 | CASSWDRENIQYF
TRBJ1-3 | TRBV5-1 | CASSPGQSSGNTIYF
TRBJ2-3 | TRBV7-2 | CASRGALQTADTQYF
TRBJ1-6 | TRBV5-1 | CASSLEWGGANPLHF
TRBJ1-1 | TRBV6-6 | CASSYGGNTEAFF
TRBJ1-6 | TRBV7-9 | CASSHGTGNNSPLHF
TRBJ1-1 | TRBV5-1 | CASSSTTGGVTEAFF
TRBJ2-1 | TRBV7-9 | CASSLEPGDYNEQFF
TRBJ2-7 | TRBV5-1 | CASSPSRSSYEQYF
TRBJ2-7 | TRBV9 | CASSYRDSSLYEQYF
TRBJ2-7 | TRBV7-9 | CASSGRLGLKNNEQYF
TRBJ2-7 | TRBV29-1 | CSVVREPTYEQYF
TRBJ2-1 | TRBV5-1 | CASTLRNEQFF
TRBJ2-5 | TRBV7-2 | CASSLEGLGRETQYF
TRBJ1-2 | TRBV5-5 | CASSLAAGGRGYGYTF
TRBJ2-5 | TRBV7-9 | CASSLGLAAQETQYF
TRBJ2-3 | TRBV20-1 | CSAQTSRGSTDTQYF
TRBJ1-5 | TRBV10-3 | CAIGGGSNQPQHF
TRBJ2-2 | TRBV7-9 | CASRMVQSTGATGELFF
TRBJ2-5 | TRBV5-1 | CASSIAGQETQYF
TRBJ1-2 | TRBV20-1 | CSAIPTGPWAGYTF
TRBJ2-7 | TRBV5-1 | CASSLGDLTYEQYF
TRBJ1-5 | TRBV2 | CASSEGQGGLGQPQHF
TRBJ2-7 | TRBV20-1 | CSACPSGVTEQYF
TRBJ2-2 | TRBV5-1 | CASGQGLFTGELFF
TRBJ1-3 | TRBV5-1 | CASSADTGGAGNTIYF
TRBJ2-7 | TRBV18 | CASSLGLPPNEQYF
TRBJ2-1 | TRBV5-1 | CASSAIQGPLGNEQFF
TRBJ1-1 | TRBV20-1 | CSASLDGNTEAFF
TRBJ1-2 | TRBV2 | CASARDTNYGYTF
TRBJ1-3 | TRBV10-3 | CAISRDLRNTIYF
TRBJ2-3 | TRBV27 | CASSATLSDRGRDTQYF
TRBJ1-2 | TRBV4-1 | CASSRDIANYGYTF
TRBJ2-6 | TRBV9 | CASSPRGTVVTGANVLTF
TRBJ2-1 | TRBV20-1 | CSAARLAGSSYNEQFF
TRBJ2-5 | TRBV7-6 | CASSLGGGLTETQYF
TRBJ2-5 | TRBV11-1 | CASSRRDSLETQYF
TRBJ2-1 | TRBV6-1 | CASSKGTGAYNEQFF
TRBJ2-1 | TRBV9 | CASSPSGGRGYNEQFF
TRBJ2-2 | TRBV24-1 | CATSNSGNTGELFF
TRBJ2-1 | TRBV25-1 | CASSLSGSRNEQFF
TRBJ2-1 | TRBV10-3 | CAISGGTSGDARINEQFF
TRBJ2-2 | TRBV10-3 | CAIKVALAGDTGELFF
TRBJ2-1 | TRBV20-1 | CSARPGQGNWNEQFF
TRBJ2-5 | TRBV18 | CASSSYSETQYF
TRBJ1-2 | TRBV20-1 | CSTRDSRSYGYTF
TRBJ1-1 | TRBV3-1 | CASSQRSTEAFF
TRBJ1-2 | TRBV3-1 | CASSQDYRGGGYTF
TRBJ1-2 | TRBV9 | CASSVGGSHGYTF
TRBJ2-3 | TRBV5-1 | CASSKREGPDTQYF
TRBJ1-1 | TRBV3-1 | CASSQGGISEAFF
TRBJ2-1 | TRBV12-3/TRBV12-4 | CASSLTASGSLFF
TRBJ2-2 | TRBV5-5 | CASSLLAGAGELFF
TRBJ2-7 | TRBV6-5 | CASSYSRGFGYEQYF
TRBJ2-5 | TRBV29-1 | CSVQLGTGEETQYF
TRBJ1-1 | TRBV6-1 | CASRSTFRNTEAFF
TRBJ2-7 | TRBV4-1 | CASSQQTSGYEQYF